Listed below are T cell receptor beta chains from one sample, sequenced in a study of T cell clonotyping in hematopoietic cell transplantation. Using immunoSEQ multiplex PCR, the repertoire was profiled, and TCRdb retains in-frame clones only, with some absent. This table holds around 9,100 clones, 60% to 80% found once. The starting material was PBMCs, obtained 180 days after allogeneic stem cell transplant. These receptors were obtained from a male patient in his 40s who had an allogeneic stem cell transplant from a related donor, so the T cells may come from the graft donor. Some clones in this sample may be carry-over from other donors' samples. Both conserved end residues are part of each CDR3. D genes are given only for firm matches. Only some rows state a clone size, as once, few, many or a class for expanded clones.

TGCGCCAGCAGTTACGTGAAGAGGGCAACCGTCGGCTACACCTTC CASSYVKRATVGYTF NA TRBJ1-2 NA TRBV10-1
TGTGCCAGCAGCTTAGAAGCAGGGAGCTACGAGCAGTACTTC CASSLEAGSYEQYF NA TRBJ2-7 NA TRBV11-2
TGCGCCAGCAGCCAAGATTGGGGGCAGCAAGAGACCCAGTACTTC CASSQDWGQQETQYF NA TRBJ2-5 NA TRBV4-3
TGTGCCAGCAGTTATTTCGGGGGGAGCACAGATACGCAGTATTTT CASSYFGGSTDTQYF TRBD2 TRBJ2-3 NA TRBV6-5
TGTGCCAGCAGTCAAGTAGCGGGGGGGCACTACGAGCAGTACTTC CASSQVAGGHYEQYF TRBD2 TRBJ2-7 NA TRBV6-5
TGTGCCAGCAGCTTGGGGGCAGGGGTAGCAGATACGCAGTATTTT CASSLGAGVADTQYF NA TRBJ2-3 NA TRBV5-6
TGTGCCAGCAGCCCCCCGGGGACAGACTCCTACAATGAGCAGTTCTTC CASSPPGTDSYNEQFF TRBD1 TRBJ2-1 NA TRBV13
TGTGCCAGCAGTTTCCCCTTCGGACAGTCCAATCAGCCCCAGCATTTT CASSFPFGQSNQPQHF NA TRBJ1-5 NA TRBV28
TGCAGCGTTCATAATTGGGAGGTACCTGAAGCTTTCTTT CSVHNWEVPEAFF NA TRBJ1-1 NA TRBV29-1
TGTGCCAGCAGCTCACCGCTAGCCAAAAACATTCAGTACTTC CASSSPLAKNIQYF NA TRBJ2-4 NA TRBV5-5
TGTGCCAGCAGCGGGGACAGGGGATCCCCTAATTCACCCCTCCACTTT CASSGDRGSPNSPLHF TRBD1 TRBJ1-6 NA TRBV9
TGTGCCAGTAGTTGGCCCTATAACTATGGCTACACCTTC CASSWPYNYGYTF NA TRBJ1-2 NA TRBV19
TGTGCCAGCAGAAGGAGATTTGAAGCTTTCTTT CASRRRFEAFF NA TRBJ1-1 NA TRBV28
TGTGCCAGCAGCTTAATCCCGAGCTTAAGCTCCTACAATGAGCAGTTCTTC CASSLIPSLSSYNEQFF NA TRBJ2-1 once TRBV7-3
TGTGCCAGCAGCGACAGGGACTGGGGCTACACCTTC CASSDRDWGYTF TRBD1 TRBJ1-2 NA TRBV6-5
TGTGCCAGCAGTTTAGTGCCAGGGAGAGGCACCGGGGAGCTGTTTTTT CASSLVPGRGTGELFF NA TRBJ2-2 NA TRBV27
TGTGCCAGCAGCTATACCGGGACTAGCGGGCCGAGCTCCTACGAGCAGTACTTC CASSYTGTSGPSSYEQYF TRBD2 TRBJ2-7 NA TRBV7-2